The 21 T cell receptor beta chains in this list originate from one sample, sequenced in a study of Ad26.COV2.S vaccination and SARS-CoV-2 variants. Some clones are missing from TCRdb's copy, which holds only in-frame ones; the method was immunoSEQ multiplex PCR. The sample contains about 390,000 clones, around nine tenths of which appear only once. Sample treatment: around 19 received Ad26.COV2.S at low or high dose, single or two shots; about 5 received placebo; per-sample allocation not given. Day 63 following the first vaccine or placebo injection was when the samples were taken. The source was peripheral blood, collected in a trial of Ad26.COV2.S vaccine versus placebo. The receptors originated from a person aged 18 to 65 who received the Ad26.COV2.S COVID-19 vaccine or a placebo.

The chain employs TRBV5-1 and TRBJ2-6; D is ambiguous. Germline values: CDR1 SGHRS, CDR2 YFSETQ. The V and J ends lost 4 bases and 4 bases respectively, with 9 bases between them. The CDR3 extends over 14 amino acids. The CDR3 is CASSQLNGANVLTF. The CDR3 region has the DNA TGCGCCAGCAGCCAACTCAACGGGGCCAACGTCCTGACTTTC.

The V call is TRBV7-8, the J call TRBJ2-7; TRBD1 matches 10 bases. Germline CDR1 SGHVS, CDR2 FQNEAQ. V lost 5 bases to trimming and J lost 1 base; unmatched junction nucleotides: 5. The CDR3 is 15 residues long. Here the CDR3 reads CASSRDRGSSYEQYF. CDR3 nucleotides: TGTGCCAGCAGCCGGGACAGGGGAAGTTCCTACGAGCAGTACTTC. The full variable domain, in which reference TRBV7-8 and TRBJ2-7 provide the parts outside the CDR3, is GAGVSQSPRYKVAKRGQDVALRCDPISGHVSLFWYQQALGQGPEFLTYFQNEAQLDKSGLPSDRFFAERPEGSVSTLKIQRTQQEDSAVYLCASSRDRGSSYEQYFGPGTRLTVT.

The V call is TRBV4-2, the J call TRBJ2-7; no clear D gene. V was pared by 1 base and J by 5 bases, with 3 bases between. Per germline, CDR1 LGHNA and CDR2 YNFKEQ. The CDR3 spans 11 residues. CDR3 nucleotides: TGTGCCAGCAGCCAAGGTAACGAGCAGTACTTC. It is translated as CASSQGNEQYF.

The genes are TRBV7-8 and TRBJ1-4; D gene ambiguous. Germline V gene lookup returns CDR1 SGHVS and CDR2 FQNEAQ. Trimming shortened V by 2 bases and J by 7 bases, and 8 bases separated the two germline ends. The CDR3 has 13 amino acids. The CDR3 bases are TGTGCCAGCAGCTTAACGTTTGTTGAAAAACTGTTTTTT. It is translated as CASSLTFVEKLFF.

The genes are TRBV11-2 and TRBJ1-3, with D hard to call. Germline CDR1 is SGHAT and CDR2 is FQNNGV. The length of the CDR3 is 16 residues. V lost 1 base and J lost 0, with 10 bases in between. In nucleotides, the CDR3 is TGTGCCAGCAGCTTAGGGCAACCCTACTCTGGAAACACCATATATTTT. Translating gives CASSLGQPYSGNTIYF.

The chain combines TRBV6-5 with TRBJ1-1; D unclear. This CDR3 comprises 13 residues. CDR1 MNHEY and CDR2 SVGAGI come from the germline V gene. Trimming took off 7 bases at V and 1 base at J, with 10 bases between the two ends. The CDR3 nucleotides are TGTGCCAGCAAAAGAATGGCGAACACTGAAGCTTTCTTT. This gives the protein CASKRMANTEAFF.

The chain recombines TRBV19 with TRBJ2-7; tentative D call: TRBD1 (6 bases). Trimming shortened V by 0 bases and J by 0 bases, and 9 bases separated the two germline ends. CDR1 and CDR2 from the germline V gene are LNHDA and SQIVND (reference sequence). This CDR3 region has 15 residues. The CDR3 here is CASSIETGTSYEQYF. In DNA form, the CDR3 reads TGTGCCAGTAGTATAGAGACAGGCACCTCCTACGAGCAGTACTTC.

Points on this clone: Other DNA sequences within the sample encode an identical CDR3. The genes are TRBV5-1 and TRBJ2-3, with TRBD2 as a possible D gene (5 bases). Germline lookup yields CDR1 SGHRS and CDR2 YFSETQ. V was trimmed by 0 bases and J by 6 bases, leaving 8 bases between them. This CDR3 spans 13 amino acids. Here the CDR3 reads CASSLERGDTQYF. In nucleotides, the CDR3 is TGCGCCAGCAGCTTGGAACGGGGTGATACGCAGTATTTT.

The chain is built from TRBV18 and TRBJ1-1; D may be TRBD1 (5 bases). CDR1 and CDR2 from the germline V gene are KGHSH and LQKENI. This CDR3 is 13 amino acids long. V was shortened by 1 base and J by 7 bases, with 10 bases between the two germline ends. CDR3 amino acids: CASSPLPDSEAFF. CDR3 bases: TGTGCCAGCTCACCACTTCCCGACAGTGAAGCTTTCTTT.

The CDR3 DNA reads TGTGCCAGCAGTTGGAGCGGATCTAGCACAGATACGCAGTATTTT. Protein sequence: CASSWSGSSTDTQYF. The rearrangement links TRBV27 to TRBJ2-3; D is perhaps TRBD2 (5 bases). The V end was cut by 4 bases, the J end by 0 bases, with 11 bases between. CDR3 length equals 15 residues. In germline, CDR1 is MNHEY, CDR2 SMNVEV (reference sequence).

The chain links TRBV18 to TRBJ1-5, with D uncertain. The CDR3 is 14 residues long. Germline CDR1 reads KGHSH; CDR2 reads LQKENI. Trimming left V 3 bases short and J 3 bases short, with 9 bases between. The chain's CDR3 is CASSPGSYNQPQHF. In DNA form, the CDR3 reads TGTGCCAGCTCACCGGGGTCCTACAATCAGCCCCAGCATTTT.

This clone is a singleton in its sample. The chain recombines TRBV6-6 with TRBJ1-5, with D tentatively TRBD1 (6 bases). Per germline, CDR1 MNHNY and CDR2 SVGAGI (reference sequence). CDR3 length: 12 residues. V lost 6 bases and J 10 bases, leaving 13 bases between the germline ends. The CDR3 DNA reads as TGTGCCAGCAGAGACAGGTCCCCCCCCCAGCATTTT. The encoded protein is CASRDRSPPQHF.

The CDR3 region has the DNA TGTGCCAGCAGTTTTGATCGAGGGGACGAGCAGTACTTC. Translated, it gives CASSFDRGDEQYF. The gene calls are TRBV28 and TRBJ2-7, with D perhaps assigned TRBD1 or TRBD2 (5 bases each). Per germline, CDR1 MDHEN and CDR2 SYDVKM. The germline V and J ends were trimmed by 3 bases and 5 bases, with 11 bases remaining between them. This CDR3 spans 13 amino acids.

This clone occurred once. The V and J genes are TRBV27 and TRBJ2-1; tentatively, D is TRBD1 (6 bases). Trimming removed 2 bases from V and 5 bases from J, with 19 bases in between. This CDR3 region has 17 residues. The germline CDR1 and CDR2 sequences are MNHEY and SMNVEV (reference sequence). The CDR3 region has the DNA TGTGCCAGCAGTTTACTGACACAGGGTCATTACGACAATGAGCAGTTCTTC. It specifies CASSLLTQGHYDNEQFF.

A single count supports this clone. One end of the junction does not line up with germline, which may come from a read error. V is TRBV19 and J is TRBJ2-3; 10 nucleotides line up with TRBD2. The CDR3 is 14 residues long. CDR1 and CDR2 from the germline V gene are LNHDA and SQIVND (reference sequence). CDR3 region: CATSTSGEGGTQYF. The DNA of the CDR3 is TGTGCCACTAGTACTAGCGGGGAGGGGGGTACGCAGTATTTT.

On this clone: Different DNA sequences within this sample yield the same CDR3. V is TRBV3-1 (or the pseudogene TRBV3-2) and J is TRBJ1-4; D gene unclear. The CDR3 spans 11 residues. The germline V and J ends were trimmed by 2 bases and 8 bases, with 3 bases remaining between them. Germline CDR1 LGHDT, CDR2 YNNKEL (reference sequence). The CDR3 here is CASSQNEKLFF. CDR3 DNA: TGTGCCAGCAGCCAAAACGAAAAACTGTTTTTT.

J is TRBJ2-6 and V is TRBV18, with no clear D. This CDR3 has 15 amino acids. Trimming removed 6 bases from V and 0 bases from J, with 9 bases in between. CDR1 is KGHSH and CDR2 is LQKENI in the germline V gene. This CDR3 is CASSPSGSGANVLTF. In nucleotides, the CDR3 is TGTGCCAGCTCGCCCTCGGGCTCTGGGGCCAACGTCCTGACTTTC. Variable domain in full (rest from reference TRBV18 and TRBJ2-6): NAGVMQNPRHLVRRRGQEARLRCSPMKGHSHVYWYRQLPEEGLKFMVYLQKENIIDESGMPKERFSAEFPKEGPSILRIQQVVRGDSAAYFCASSPSGSGANVLTFGAGSRLTVL.

The chain employs TRBV6-6 and TRBJ2-6; tentatively, D is TRBD2 (5 bases). The germline V gene encodes CDR1 MNHNY and CDR2 SVGAGI (reference sequence). The CDR3 extends over 17 amino acids. Trimming took 5 bases from V and 4 from J, leaving 18 bases between them. The DNA for the CDR3 is TGTGCCAGCAGTCCTACCTCCCCCCGGAGGGGGGCCAACGTCCTGACTTTC. Translation gives CASSPTSPRRGANVLTF.

Concerning this clone itself: Different DNA sequences within this sample yield the same CDR3. This chain joins TRBV19 and TRBJ1-1; tentative D call: TRBD1 (5 bases). Germline V gene data show CDR1 as LNHDA and CDR2 as SQIVND (reference sequence). This CDR3 contains 13 residues. Trimming took off 3 bases at V and 1 base at J, with 6 bases between the two ends. The CDR3 reads CASSIDRNTEAFF. The CDR3 DNA reads as TGTGCCAGTAGTATCGACAGGAACACTGAAGCTTTCTTT.

The genes are TRBV3-1 (or the pseudogene TRBV3-2) and TRBJ2-5, with 8 bases that match TRBD1. V was pared by 5 bases and J by 5 bases, with 13 bases of the junction left unmatched. This CDR3 has 16 residues. Germline-derived CDR1 and CDR2 are LGHDT and YNNKEL (reference sequence). In nucleotides, the CDR3 is TGTGCCAGCAGCTTCCAGGGGGCCACAGCCCTGGAGACCCAGTACTTC. This encodes CASSFQGATALETQYF.

The chain couples TRBV29-1 to TRBJ1-2; D not resolved. In germline, CDR1 is SQVTM, CDR2 ANQGSEA. CDR3 size: 12 residues. Trimming left V 1 base short and J 3 bases short, with 6 bases between. The CDR3 reads CSVEGSDYGYTF. The CDR3 nucleotides read TGCAGCGTTGAAGGGTCAGACTATGGCTACACCTTC.